The 24 T cell receptor beta chains below were found in one sample sequenced in a study of early T cells in non-severe SARS-CoV-2 infection. TCRdb re-called the 5' RACE reads with MiXCR, one entry per CDR3 protein. The table lists 25,000 to 35,000 distinct CDR3 sequences, roughly 7.2% of them singletons, with roughly two fifths in the top ten. Specimen: whole blood. All receptors come from an adult who was a healthcare worker with PCR-confirmed SARS-CoV-2 infection or an uninfected control (not recorded which).

The CDR3 DNA is TGTGCCAGCAGTGCAGGGGGCCTCTACGAGCAGTACTTC. It yields the protein CASSAGGLYEQYF. The rearrangement joins TRBV27 to TRBJ2-7; 8 bases are a match to TRBD1. The CDR3 contains 13 residues. Germline values: CDR1 MNHEY, CDR2 SMNVEV (reference sequence). After removal of 5 bases from V and 3 bases from J, the junction contained 3 bases not matched to a gene.

This clonotype was picked up many times. The rearrangement uses TRBV27 and TRBJ2-3; 11 bases align to TRBD2. V dropped 7 bases and J dropped 3; count of bases not matched to a gene: 6. The CDR3 covers 15 residues. Germline V CDR1 and CDR2: MNHEY, SMNVEV (reference sequence). CDR3: CASTTRTSGTDTQYF. In DNA, the CDR3 is TGTGCCAGCACCACGAGGACTAGCGGGACAGATACGCAGTATTTT.

This clonotype was seen at least ten times. The J gene is TRBJ2-1, the V gene TRBV30, with 7 bases that match TRBD1. After removal of 4 bases from V and 3 bases from J, the junction contained 6 bases not matched to a gene. Germline V gene sequence: CDR1 GTSNPN, CDR2 SVGIG (reference sequence). The CDR3 runs 14 residues. In DNA form, the CDR3 reads TGTGCCTGGAACGGACAGGCTGGCTACAATGAGCAGTTCTTC. Translation: CAWNGQAGYNEQFF.

This clonotype was observed at least ten times. A junction end diverges from the germline sequence, so it may reflect a read error. This chain joins TRBV10-3 and TRBJ2-5, with D unclear. Per germline, CDR1 ENHRY and CDR2 SYGVKD. The length of the CDR3 is 15 residues. The CDR3 DNA reads as TGTGCCATCAGGACCCATGACGGCGGTGGAGAGACCCAGCACTTC. Protein sequence: CAIRTHDGGGETQHF.

This clonotype was seen more than once but under ten times. This rearrangement joins TRBV20-1 to TRBJ2-3; 9 bases match TRBD2. The V gene's germline CDR1 is DFQATT and CDR2 SNEGSKA (reference sequence). Trimming took 6 bases from V and 6 from J; bases not matched to a gene: 10. The CDR3 spans 14 residues. This CDR3 is CSAPLAGVGDTQYF. The CDR3 DNA follows: TGCAGTGCCCCCTTAGCGGGGGTTGGGGATACGCAGTATTTT.

This clonotype turned up a few times. This chain uses TRBV6-2 or TRBV6-3 with TRBJ1-2; 8 nucleotides agree with TRBD1. CDR3 length equals 14 residues. The germline CDR1 and CDR2 sequences are MNHEY and SVGEGT. The trim removed 5 bases at V and 2 bases at J, leaving 4 bases unmatched. Here the CDR3 DNA reads TGTGCCAGCAGTCCCGGGACAGGAAACTATGGCTACACCTTC. It translates to CASSPGTGNYGYTF.

In this sample, this clonotype turned up many times. The junction and the germline gene differ at one end; a read error may be behind it. The rearrangement uses TRBV12-3 or TRBV12-4 and TRBJ1-1; D is unresolved. The CDR3 is 13 amino acids. CDR3 sequence reads: CASSLGPNTEAFF. The DNA for the CDR3 is TGTGCCAGCAGCTTAGGGCCTAACACTGAAGCTTTCTTT.

This chain joins TRBV7-2 and TRBJ1-5, with 7 nucleotides matching TRBD1. The V gene's germline CDR1 is SGHTA and CDR2 FQGNSA. The CDR3 runs to 14 residues. Trimming took 2 bases from V and 5 from J; bases not matched to a gene: 3. CDR3 amino acids: CASSLNQGDQPQHF. CDR3 coding DNA: TGTGCCAGCAGCTTAAATCAGGGGGATCAGCCCCAGCATTTT.

This clonotype was observed at least ten times. The chain employs TRBV20-1 and TRBJ1-4; D is unclear. Germline CDR1 DFQATT, CDR2 SNEGSKA (reference sequence). V dropped 1 base and J dropped 8 bases, with 11 bases sitting between them. CDR3 length: 13 residues. The CDR3 bases are TGCAGTGCTAGAGGAGAGGTCAGCGAAAAACTGTTTTTT. Translation gives CSARGEVSEKLFF.

This clonotype came up many times. The chain recombines TRBV7-2 with TRBJ1-6, with D unresolved. This CDR3 has 13 residues. V lost 8 bases, J lost 7 bases, and 12 bases lay in between. Germline CDR1 and CDR2: SGHTA and FQGNSA. The CDR3 coding sequence is TGTGCCAGCTCCCCCGGTGGGAATTCACCCCTCCACTTT. It translates to CASSPGGNSPLHF.

This clonotype came up many times. This rearrangement joins TRBV6-1 to TRBJ2-7; 8 bases match TRBD2. CDR1 and CDR2 from the germline V gene are MNHNS and SASEGT. This CDR3 contains 16 residues. Trimming took 0 bases from V and 2 from J; bases not matched to a gene: 6. The CDR3 nucleotides are TGTGCCAGCAGTGAAGCCGGAAGCGGGAGACCCTACGAGCAGTACTTC. Translating gives CASSEAGSGRPYEQYF.

This chain connects TRBV2 to TRBJ1-4; 11 bases are shared with TRBD1. Germline CDR1 is SNHLY and CDR2 is FYNNEI. This CDR3 is 16 amino acids long. V lost 6 bases and J lost 3; bases outside the gene matches: 6. Written as DNA, the CDR3 is TGTGCCAGCAGCGGACAGGGGGCGCGGGCTAATGAAAAACTGTTTTTT. Its protein is CASSGQGARANEKLFF.

The chain links TRBV6-6 to TRBJ2-7; TRBD1 matches at 8 bases. Germline CDR1 MNHNY, CDR2 SVGAGI (reference sequence). The CDR3 consists of 13 residues. After removal of 7 bases from V and 3 bases from J, the junction contained 5 bases not matched to a gene. CDR3 protein: CASTRGLLYEQYF. In DNA form, the CDR3 reads TGTGCCAGCACCAGGGGGCTCCTCTACGAGCAGTACTTC.

There are many counts of this clonotype. The CDR3 DNA is TGTGCCAGCAGCTTAGGATTCACAGGGGCTGAAGCTTTCTTT. It specifies CASSLGFTGAEAFF. The gene calls are TRBV7-9 and TRBJ1-1, with 7 bases lining up with TRBD1. Trimming removed 1 base from V and 6 bases from J; junction bases left unmatched: 5. The length of the CDR3 is 14 residues. The germline V gene encodes CDR1 SEHNR and CDR2 FQNEAQ (reference sequence).

This clonotype showed up many times. V is TRBV5-1 and J is TRBJ2-5, with D unresolved. This CDR3 spans 11 amino acids. Trimming stripped 2 bases from V and 2 bases from J, with 1 base between. Germline loops: CDR1 SGHRS, CDR2 YFSETQ. The CDR3 DNA reads as TGCGCCAGCAGCTTTCAAGAGACCCAGTACTTC. Translating gives CASSFQETQYF.

This clonotype was seen repeatedly, ten times or more. The chain is built from TRBV12-3 or TRBV12-4 and TRBJ2-6; the match to TRBD1 covers 7 bases. This CDR3 spans 14 amino acids. V trimming: 5 bases; J trimming: 2 bases; junction bases outside the gene matches: 0. The CDR3 nucleotides are TGTGCCAGCAGTACAGGGGCTGGGGCCAACGTCCTGACTTTC. Translated: CASSTGAGANVLTF.

This clonotype appeared many times. The CDR3 DNA is TGTGCCTGGTCCACAGCCATTACGAACACCGGGGAGCTGTTTTTT. The encoded protein is CAWSTAITNTGELFF. This chain joins TRBV30 and TRBJ2-2; no reliable D call. V was clipped by 5 bases and J by 0 bases, with 13 bases between them. There are 15 residues in the CDR3. Germline CDR1 and CDR2: GTSNPN and SVGIG (reference sequence).

This clonotype was counted between two and nine times. This chain connects TRBV7-9 to TRBJ2-7; D gene ambiguous. Germline loops: CDR1 SEHNR, CDR2 FQNEAQ (reference sequence). This CDR3 is 11 amino acids long. Trimming removed 4 bases from V and 3 bases from J, with 4 bases in between. The CDR3 region has the DNA TGTGCCAGCAGCTACAACTACGAGCAGTACTTC. Protein sequence: CASSYNYEQYF.

The chain carries TRBV18 and TRBJ1-4, with D possibly TRBD1 on 5 matching bases. V dropped 3 bases and J dropped 8 bases, with 16 bases sitting between them. Looked up from germline, CDR1 is KGHSH and CDR2 is LQKENI. The CDR3 covers 15 residues. This CDR3 reads CASSPTEGTSEKLFF. The CDR3 nucleotides are TGTGCCAGCTCACCTACAGAGGGGACGTCCGAAAAACTGTTTTTT.

This clonotype was observed a few times. This CDR3 reads CASSDPASEYEQYF. CDR3 bases: TGTGCCAGCAGTGATCCCGCTTCGGAGTACGAGCAGTACTTC. This chain joins TRBV2 and TRBJ2-7, with no clear D. The V end lost 3 bases, the J end lost 4 bases, and 13 bases lay between the germline ends. There are 14 residues in the CDR3. From germline, CDR1 is SNHLY and CDR2 FYNNEI.

This clonotype has ten or more counts. This chain links TRBV7-9 with TRBJ2-1, with 11 bases identical to TRBD1. The V and J ends lost 4 bases and 7 bases, in that order; junction bases with no gene match: 3. CDR3 length: 14 residues. Germline loops: CDR1 SEHNR, CDR2 FQNEAQ (reference sequence). CDR3 amino acids: CASSSGQGGNEQFF. DNA for the CDR3: TGTGCCAGCAGCTCGGGACAGGGGGGGAATGAGCAGTTCTTC.

This clonotype was seen repeatedly, ten times or more. This chain joins TRBV12-3 or TRBV12-4 and TRBJ1-2; weak D call: TRBD1 (6 bases). The CDR3 is 13 residues long. V was pared by 5 bases and J by 4 bases, with 11 bases between. The CDR3 sequence: CASSPGDFYGYTF. The CDR3 DNA reads TGTGCCAGCAGTCCAGGGGACTTCTATGGCTACACCTTC.

The table lists this clonotype with many counts. The V gene is TRBV12-3 or TRBV12-4, the J gene TRBJ1-1, with 10 bases fitting TRBD1. The J segment lost 11 bases and the V segment lost 6 bases, leaving 6 bases of the junction unmatched. The CDR3 is 12 residues long. The CDR3 spells CASSSDRGMAFF. The CDR3 bases are TGTGCCAGCAGCTCGGACAGGGGGATGGCTTTCTTT.

Turning to this clonotype: At one end, the junction sequence differs from germline, possibly due to a read error. The V call is TRBV7-9, the J call TRBJ1-1, with unresolved D. Germline values: CDR1 SEHNR, CDR2 FQNEAQ (reference sequence). CDR3 size: 11 residues. The CDR3 coding sequence is TGTGCCAACAGCTTAGATGGGGTAGCTTTCTTT. It specifies CANSLDGVAFF.